The 2 T cell receptor beta chains in this list originate from one sample, sequenced in a study of T-cell memory formation after mild COVID-19. TCRdb re-derived calls from the 5' RACE reads in MiXCR, one entry per CDR3 protein. The sample holds around 340,000 distinct CDR3 sequences, approximately 13% seen once. The sequenced sample consisted of PBMCs or a T cell subset sorted from them (not recorded which). Receptors were obtained from a man between 18 and 35 years old who had mild COVID-19 (a few samples of this study predate the infection). Cell type and time point are not known.

There are a few counts of this clonotype. The rearrangement joins TRBV12-3 or TRBV12-4 to TRBJ2-2; 10 bases match TRBD1. This CDR3 comprises 13 residues. The V gene end was trimmed by 7 bases and the J gene end by 6 bases; junction bases not matched to a gene: 2. CDR3 sequence: CASTGTGAGELFF. The CDR3 DNA reads TGTGCCAGCACCGGGACAGGGGCCGGGGAGCTGTTTTTT.

This clonotype was seen a handful of times. V and J are TRBV9 and TRBJ2-1; D is unresolved. Trimming left V 6 bases short and J 8 bases short, with 15 bases between. The CDR3 runs 13 residues. Germline V gives CDR1 SGDLS, CDR2 YYNGEE. The CDR3 spells CASKKGMTDEQFF. DNA of the CDR3: TGTGCCAGCAAGAAAGGAATGACCGATGAGCAGTTCTTC.